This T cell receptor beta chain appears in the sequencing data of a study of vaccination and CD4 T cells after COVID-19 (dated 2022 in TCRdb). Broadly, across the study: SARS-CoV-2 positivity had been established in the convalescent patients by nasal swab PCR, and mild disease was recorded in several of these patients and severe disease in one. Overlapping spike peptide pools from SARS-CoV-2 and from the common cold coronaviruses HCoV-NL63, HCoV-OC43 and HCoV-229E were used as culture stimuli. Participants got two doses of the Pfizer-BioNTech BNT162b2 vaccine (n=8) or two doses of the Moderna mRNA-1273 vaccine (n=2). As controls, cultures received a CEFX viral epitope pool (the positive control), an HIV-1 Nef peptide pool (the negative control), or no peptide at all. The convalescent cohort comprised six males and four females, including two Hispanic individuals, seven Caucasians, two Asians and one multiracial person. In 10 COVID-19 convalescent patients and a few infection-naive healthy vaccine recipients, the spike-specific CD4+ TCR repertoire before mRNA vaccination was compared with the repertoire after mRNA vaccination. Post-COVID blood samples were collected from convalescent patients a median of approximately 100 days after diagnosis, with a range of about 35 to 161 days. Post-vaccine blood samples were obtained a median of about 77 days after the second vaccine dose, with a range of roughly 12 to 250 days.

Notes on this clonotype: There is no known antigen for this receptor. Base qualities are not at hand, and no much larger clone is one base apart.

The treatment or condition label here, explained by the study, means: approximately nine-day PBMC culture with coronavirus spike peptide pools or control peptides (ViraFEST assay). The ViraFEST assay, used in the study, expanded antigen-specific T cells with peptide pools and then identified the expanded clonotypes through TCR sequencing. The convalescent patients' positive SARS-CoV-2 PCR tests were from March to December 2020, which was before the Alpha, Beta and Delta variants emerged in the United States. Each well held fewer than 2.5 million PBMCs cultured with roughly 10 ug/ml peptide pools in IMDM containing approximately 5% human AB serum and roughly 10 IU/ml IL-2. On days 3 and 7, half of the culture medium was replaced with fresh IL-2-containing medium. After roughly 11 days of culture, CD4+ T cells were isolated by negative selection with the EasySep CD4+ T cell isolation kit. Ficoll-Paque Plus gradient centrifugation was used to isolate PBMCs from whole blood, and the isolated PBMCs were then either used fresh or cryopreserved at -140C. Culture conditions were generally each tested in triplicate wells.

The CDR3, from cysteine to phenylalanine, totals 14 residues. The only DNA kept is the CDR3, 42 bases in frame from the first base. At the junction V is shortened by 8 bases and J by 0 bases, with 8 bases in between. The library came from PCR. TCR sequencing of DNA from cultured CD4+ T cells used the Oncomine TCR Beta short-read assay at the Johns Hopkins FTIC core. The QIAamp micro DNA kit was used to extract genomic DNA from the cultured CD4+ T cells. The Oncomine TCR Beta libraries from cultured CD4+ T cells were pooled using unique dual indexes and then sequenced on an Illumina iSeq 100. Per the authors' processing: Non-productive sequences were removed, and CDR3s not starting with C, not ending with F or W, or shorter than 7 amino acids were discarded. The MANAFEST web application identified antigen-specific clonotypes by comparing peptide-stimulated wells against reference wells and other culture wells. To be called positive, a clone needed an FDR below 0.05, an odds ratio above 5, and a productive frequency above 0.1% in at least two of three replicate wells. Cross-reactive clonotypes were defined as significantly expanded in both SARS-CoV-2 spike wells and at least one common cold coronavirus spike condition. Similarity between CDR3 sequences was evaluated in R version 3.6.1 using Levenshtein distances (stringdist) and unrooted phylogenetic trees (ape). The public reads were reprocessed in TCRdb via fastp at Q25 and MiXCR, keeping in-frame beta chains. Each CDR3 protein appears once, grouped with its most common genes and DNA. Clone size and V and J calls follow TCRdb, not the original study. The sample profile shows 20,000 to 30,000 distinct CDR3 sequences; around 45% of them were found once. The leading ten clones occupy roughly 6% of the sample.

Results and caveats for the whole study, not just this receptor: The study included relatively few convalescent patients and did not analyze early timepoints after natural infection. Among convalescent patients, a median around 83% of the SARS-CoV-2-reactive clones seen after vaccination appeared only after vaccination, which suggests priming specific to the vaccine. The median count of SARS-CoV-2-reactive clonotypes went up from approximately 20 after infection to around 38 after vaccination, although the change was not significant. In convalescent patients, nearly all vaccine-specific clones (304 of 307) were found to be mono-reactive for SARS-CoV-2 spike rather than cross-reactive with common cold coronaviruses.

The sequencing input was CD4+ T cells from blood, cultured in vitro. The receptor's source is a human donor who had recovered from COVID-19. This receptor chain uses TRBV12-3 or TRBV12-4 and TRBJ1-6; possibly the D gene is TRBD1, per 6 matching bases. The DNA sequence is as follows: TGTGCCAGCCAACAGGGCTCCTATAATTCACCCCTCCACTTT. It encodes CASQQGSYNSPLHF.